This TCR beta chain was captured in a study of T cell changes during pregnancy in multiple sclerosis. Generated by immunoSEQ multiplex PCR, the TCRdb table keeps only in-frame clones and is missing some. Among about 27,000 clones listed, 88% were seen once. The length of the CDR3 is 14 residues. Germline V gene data show CDR1 as SQVTM and CDR2 as ANQGSEA. V was pared by 4 bases and J by 4 bases, with 16 bases between. The sequence derives from a female donor with multiple sclerosis, enrolled in a pregnancy study. The rearrangement uses TRBV29-1 and TRBJ1-2; D is perhaps TRBD1 (6 bases). Sequencing used CD8+ T cells from peripheral blood mononuclear cells, obtained in the second trimester of pregnancy. The CDR3 region is CSVGLTGHRYGYTF. The CDR3 DNA reads TGCAGCGTTGGGCTCACAGGGCACCGCTATGGCTACACCTTC.